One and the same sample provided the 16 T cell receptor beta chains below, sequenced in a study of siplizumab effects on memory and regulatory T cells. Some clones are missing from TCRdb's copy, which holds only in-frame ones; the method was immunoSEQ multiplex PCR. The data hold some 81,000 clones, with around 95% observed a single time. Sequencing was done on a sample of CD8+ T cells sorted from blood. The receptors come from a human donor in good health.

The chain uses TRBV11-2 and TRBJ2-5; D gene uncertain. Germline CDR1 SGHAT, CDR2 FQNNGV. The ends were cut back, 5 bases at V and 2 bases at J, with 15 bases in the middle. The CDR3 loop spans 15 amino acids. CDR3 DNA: TGTGCCAGCAGCCTAAACGGACGGAGTCAAGAGACCCAGTACTTC. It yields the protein CASSLNGRSQETQYF.

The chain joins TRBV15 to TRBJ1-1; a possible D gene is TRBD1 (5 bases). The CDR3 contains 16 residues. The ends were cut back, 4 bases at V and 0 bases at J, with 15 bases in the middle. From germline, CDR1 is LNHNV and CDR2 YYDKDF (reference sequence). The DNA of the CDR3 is TGTGCCACCAGCAAGGGCAGGGCGCTCATGAACACTGAAGCTTTCTTT. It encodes CATSKGRALMNTEAFF.

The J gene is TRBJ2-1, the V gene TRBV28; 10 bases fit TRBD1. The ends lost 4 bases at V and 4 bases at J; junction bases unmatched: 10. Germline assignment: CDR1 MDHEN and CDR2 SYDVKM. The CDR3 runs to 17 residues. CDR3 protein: CASSSSTGTGAYNEQFF. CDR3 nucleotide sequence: TGTGCCAGCAGTTCAAGTACCGGGACAGGGGCTTACAATGAGCAGTTCTTC.

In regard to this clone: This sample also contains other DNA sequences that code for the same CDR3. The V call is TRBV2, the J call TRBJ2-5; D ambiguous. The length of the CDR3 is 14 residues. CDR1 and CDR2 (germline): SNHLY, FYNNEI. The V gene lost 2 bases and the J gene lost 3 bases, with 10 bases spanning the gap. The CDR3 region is CASSESAAKETQYF. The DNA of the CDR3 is TGTGCCAGCAGTGAATCGGCAGCTAAAGAGACCCAGTACTTC.

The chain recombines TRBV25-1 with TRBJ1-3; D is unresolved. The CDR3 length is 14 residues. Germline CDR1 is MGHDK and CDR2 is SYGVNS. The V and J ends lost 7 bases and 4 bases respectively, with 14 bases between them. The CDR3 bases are TGTGCCAGCACCCCCGAAGAAATCGGAAACACCATATATTTT. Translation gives CASTPEEIGNTIYF.

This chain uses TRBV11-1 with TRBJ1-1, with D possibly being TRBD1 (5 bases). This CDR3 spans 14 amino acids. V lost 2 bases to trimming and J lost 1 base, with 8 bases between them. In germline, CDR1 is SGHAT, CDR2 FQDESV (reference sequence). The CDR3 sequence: CASSLQGQNTEAFF. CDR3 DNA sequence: TGTGCCAGCAGCTTACAGGGCCAGAACACTGAAGCTTTCTTT. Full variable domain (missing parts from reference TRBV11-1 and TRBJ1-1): EAEVAQSPRYKITEKSQAVAFWCDPISGHATLYWYRQILGQGPELLVQFQDESVVDDSQLPKDRFSAERLKGVDSTLKIQPAELGDSAMYLCASSLQGQNTEAFFGQGTRLTVV.

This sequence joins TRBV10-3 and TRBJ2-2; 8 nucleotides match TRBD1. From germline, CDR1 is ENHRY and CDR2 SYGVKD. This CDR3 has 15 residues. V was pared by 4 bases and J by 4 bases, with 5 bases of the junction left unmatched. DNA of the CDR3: TGTGCCATCAGTGCGTTACAGGGGGGCACCGGGGAGCTGTTTTTT. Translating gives CAISALQGGTGELFF.

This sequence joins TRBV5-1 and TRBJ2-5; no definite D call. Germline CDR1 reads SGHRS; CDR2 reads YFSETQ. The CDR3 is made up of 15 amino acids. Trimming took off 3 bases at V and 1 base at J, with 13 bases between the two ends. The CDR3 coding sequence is TGCGCCAGCAGCTCCATGCGACGGATCCAAGAGACCCAGTACTTC. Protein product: CASSSMRRIQETQYF.

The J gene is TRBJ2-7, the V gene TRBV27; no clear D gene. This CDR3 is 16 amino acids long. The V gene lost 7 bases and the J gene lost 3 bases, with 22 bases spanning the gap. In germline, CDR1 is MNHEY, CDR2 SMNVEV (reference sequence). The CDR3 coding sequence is TGTGCCAGCAACCAAATCCCGACGGAGAAACACTACGAGCAGTACTTC. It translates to CASNQIPTEKHYEQYF.

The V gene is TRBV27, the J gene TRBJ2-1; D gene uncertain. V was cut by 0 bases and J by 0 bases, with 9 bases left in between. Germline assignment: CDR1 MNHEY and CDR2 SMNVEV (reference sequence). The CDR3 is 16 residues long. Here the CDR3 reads CASSLSSGSSYNEQFF. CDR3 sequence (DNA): TGTGCCAGCAGTTTATCGTCGGGCAGCTCCTACAATGAGCAGTTCTTC.

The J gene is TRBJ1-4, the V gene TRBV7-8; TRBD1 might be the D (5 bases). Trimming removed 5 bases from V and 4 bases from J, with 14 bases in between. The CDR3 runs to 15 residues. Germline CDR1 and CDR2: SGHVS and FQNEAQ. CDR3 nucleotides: TGTGCCAGCAGCCCTCCCGACAGTCTTAATGAAAAACTGTTTTTT. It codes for CASSPPDSLNEKLFF.

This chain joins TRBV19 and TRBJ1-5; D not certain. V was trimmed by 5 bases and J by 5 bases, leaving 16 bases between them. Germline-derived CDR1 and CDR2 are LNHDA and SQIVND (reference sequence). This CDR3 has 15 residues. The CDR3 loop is CASSPLNLPDQPQHF. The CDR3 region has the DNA TGTGCCAGTAGTCCCCTCAATTTACCCGATCAGCCCCAGCATTTT.

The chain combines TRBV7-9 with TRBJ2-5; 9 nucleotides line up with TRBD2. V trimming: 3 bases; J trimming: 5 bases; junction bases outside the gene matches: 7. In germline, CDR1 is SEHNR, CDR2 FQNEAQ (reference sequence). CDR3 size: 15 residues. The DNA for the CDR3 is TGTGCCAGCAGCTTCGAAGCGGGAGGAGGGGAGACCCAGTACTTC. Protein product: CASSFEAGGGETQYF.

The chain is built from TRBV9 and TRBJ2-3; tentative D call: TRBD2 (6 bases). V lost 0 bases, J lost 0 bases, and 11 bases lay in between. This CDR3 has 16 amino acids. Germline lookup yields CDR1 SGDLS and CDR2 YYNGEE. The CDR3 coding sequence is TGTGCCAGCAGCGTAGTTCCGGGGGAGAGCACAGATACGCAGTATTTT. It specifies CASSVVPGESTDTQYF.

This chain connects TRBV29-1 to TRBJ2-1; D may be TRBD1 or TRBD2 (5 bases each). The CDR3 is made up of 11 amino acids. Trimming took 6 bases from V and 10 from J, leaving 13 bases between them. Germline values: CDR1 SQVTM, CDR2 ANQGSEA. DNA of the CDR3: TGCAGCGTGTGGGGGTCATGGGAGCAGTTCTTC. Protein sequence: CSVWGSWEQFF.

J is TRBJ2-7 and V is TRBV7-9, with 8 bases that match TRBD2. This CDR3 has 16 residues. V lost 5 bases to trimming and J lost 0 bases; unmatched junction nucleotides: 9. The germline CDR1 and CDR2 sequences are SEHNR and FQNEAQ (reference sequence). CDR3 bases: TGTGCCAGCAGCCCCCGGGAGGGCACCAGCTCCTACGAGCAGTACTTC. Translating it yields CASSPREGTSSYEQYF.